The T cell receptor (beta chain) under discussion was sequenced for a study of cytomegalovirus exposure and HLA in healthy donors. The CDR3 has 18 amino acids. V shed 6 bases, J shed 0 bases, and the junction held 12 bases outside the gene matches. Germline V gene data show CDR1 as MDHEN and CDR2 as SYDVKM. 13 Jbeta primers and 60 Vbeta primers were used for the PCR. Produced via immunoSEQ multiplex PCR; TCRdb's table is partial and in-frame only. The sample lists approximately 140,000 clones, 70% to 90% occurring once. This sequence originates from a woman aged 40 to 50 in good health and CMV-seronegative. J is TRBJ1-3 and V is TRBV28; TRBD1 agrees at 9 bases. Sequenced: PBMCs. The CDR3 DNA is TGTGCCAGCAGATCATTTACAGGGGGCGGGGGCTCTGGAAACACCATATATTTT. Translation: CASRSFTGGGGSGNTIYF.